This TCR beta chain was identified in a study of shared clonotypes between healthy human individuals. Study details: Three men and a couple of women, aged 18 to 49, were donors.

This CDR3 has 13 residues. Germline lookup yields CDR1 SGHAT and CDR2 FQNNGV. V shed 0 bases and J shed 12 bases, with 12 bases lying between them. In the CD4+ fraction, cells were divided into CD45RA+ naive and CD45RA-negative memory subsets. Genomic DNA (from each subset) was split evenly across several immunoSEQ plates. The assay was immunoSEQ multiplex PCR, and TCRdb's table has in-frame clones only and misses some. Of 2 million to 2.5 million clones listed, over 90% are singletons. The specimen was naive CD4+ T cells from PBMCs. Subset given: CD45RA+ positively selected. The chain couples TRBV11-2 to TRBJ2-1, with D hard to call. The TCR originated in a man younger than 35 in good health. Some clones in this sample may be carry-over from other donors' samples. The CDR3 DNA follows: TGTGCCAGCAGCTTAGATCGTCTCTCCCGGCAGTTCTTC. Translating it yields CASSLDRLSRQFF.